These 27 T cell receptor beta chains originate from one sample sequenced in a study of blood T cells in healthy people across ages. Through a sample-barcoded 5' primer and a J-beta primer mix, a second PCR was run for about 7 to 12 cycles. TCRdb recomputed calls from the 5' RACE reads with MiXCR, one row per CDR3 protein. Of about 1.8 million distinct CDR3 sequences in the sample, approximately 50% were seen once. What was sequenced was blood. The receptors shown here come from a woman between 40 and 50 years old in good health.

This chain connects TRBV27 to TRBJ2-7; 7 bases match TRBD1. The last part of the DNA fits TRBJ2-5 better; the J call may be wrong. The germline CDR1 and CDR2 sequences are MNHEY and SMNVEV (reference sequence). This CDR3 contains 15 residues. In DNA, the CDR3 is TGTGCCAGCAGTCCTACCCGACAGGGTAAGGAGACCCAGTACTTC. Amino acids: CASSPTRQGKETQYF.

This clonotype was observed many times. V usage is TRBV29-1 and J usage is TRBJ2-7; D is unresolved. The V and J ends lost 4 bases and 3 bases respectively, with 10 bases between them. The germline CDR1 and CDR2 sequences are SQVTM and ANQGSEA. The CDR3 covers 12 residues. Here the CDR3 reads CSVADGVYEQYF. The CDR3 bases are TGCAGCGTTGCGGACGGAGTCTACGAGCAGTACTTC.

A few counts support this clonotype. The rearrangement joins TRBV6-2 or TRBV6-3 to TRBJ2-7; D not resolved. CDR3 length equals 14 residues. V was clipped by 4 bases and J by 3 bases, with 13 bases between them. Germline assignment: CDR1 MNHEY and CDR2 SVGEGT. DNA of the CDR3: TGTGCCAGCAGTTCCACCTTCGGCGGCTACGAGCAGTACTTC. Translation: CASSSTFGGYEQYF.

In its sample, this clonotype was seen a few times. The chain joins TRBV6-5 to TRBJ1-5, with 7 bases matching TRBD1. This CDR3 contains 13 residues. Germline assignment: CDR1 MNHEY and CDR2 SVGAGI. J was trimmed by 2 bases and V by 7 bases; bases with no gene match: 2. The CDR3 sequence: CASTQGGNQPQHF. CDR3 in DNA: TGTGCCAGCACCCAGGGGGGCAATCAGCCCCAGCATTTT.

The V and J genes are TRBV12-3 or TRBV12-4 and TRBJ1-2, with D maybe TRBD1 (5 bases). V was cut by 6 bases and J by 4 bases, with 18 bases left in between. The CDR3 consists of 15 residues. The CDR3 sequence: CASSHPGRLIYGYTF. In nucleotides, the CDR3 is TGTGCCAGCAGCCATCCGGGACGTCTTATCTATGGCTACACCTTC.

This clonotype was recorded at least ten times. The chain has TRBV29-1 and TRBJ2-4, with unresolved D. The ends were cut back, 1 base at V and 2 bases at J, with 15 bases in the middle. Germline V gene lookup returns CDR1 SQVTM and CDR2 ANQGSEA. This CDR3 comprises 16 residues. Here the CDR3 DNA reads TGCAGCGTTGAAGCCCGCCGCTCCGGGTCCAAAAACATTCAGTACTTC. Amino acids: CSVEARRSGSKNIQYF. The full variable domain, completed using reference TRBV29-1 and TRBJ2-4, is SAVISQKPSRDICQRGTSLTIQCQVDSQVTMMFWYRQQPGQSLTLIATANQGSEATYESGFVIDKFPISRPNLTFSTLTVSNMSPEDSSIYLCSVEARRSGSKNIQYFGAGTRLSVL.

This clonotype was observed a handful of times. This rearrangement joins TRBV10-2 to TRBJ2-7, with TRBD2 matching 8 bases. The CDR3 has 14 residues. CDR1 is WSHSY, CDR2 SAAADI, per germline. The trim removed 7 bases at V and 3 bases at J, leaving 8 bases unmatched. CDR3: CASKAAGGYYEQYF. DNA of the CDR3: TGCGCCAGCAAGGCGGCGGGGGGATACTACGAGCAGTACTTC.

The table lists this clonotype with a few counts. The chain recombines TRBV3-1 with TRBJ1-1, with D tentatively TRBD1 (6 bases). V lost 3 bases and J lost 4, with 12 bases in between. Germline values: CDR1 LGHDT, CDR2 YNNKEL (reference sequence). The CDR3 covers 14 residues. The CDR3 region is CASSQRGAITEAFF. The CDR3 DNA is TGTGCCAGCAGCCAGCGGGGGGCCATCACTGAAGCTTTCTTT.

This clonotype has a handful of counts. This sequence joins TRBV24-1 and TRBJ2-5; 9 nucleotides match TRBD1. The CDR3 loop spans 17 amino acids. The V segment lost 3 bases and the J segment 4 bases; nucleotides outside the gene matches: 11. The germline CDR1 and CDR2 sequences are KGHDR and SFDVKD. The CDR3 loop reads CATSDPAGTGFSETQYF. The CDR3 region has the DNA TGTGCCACCAGTGATCCCGCTGGGACAGGGTTTTCAGAGACCCAGTACTTC.

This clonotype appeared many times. The CDR3 loop reads CASSKSLSTDTQYF. The DNA of the CDR3 is TGCGCCAGCAGCAAAAGTCTCAGTACAGATACGCAGTATTTT. This sequence joins TRBV4-1 and TRBJ2-3; D gene ambiguous. The V gene lost 5 bases and the J gene lost 3 bases, with 12 bases spanning the gap. Germline V CDR1 and CDR2: MGHRA, YSYEKL. The CDR3 is made up of 14 amino acids.

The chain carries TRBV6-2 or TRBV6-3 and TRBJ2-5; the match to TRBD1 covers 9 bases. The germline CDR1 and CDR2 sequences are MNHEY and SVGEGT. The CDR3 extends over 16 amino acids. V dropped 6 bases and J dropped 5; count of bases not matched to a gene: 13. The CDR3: CASRSWGQGAGETQYF. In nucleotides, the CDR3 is TGTGCCAGCAGGAGCTGGGGACAGGGAGCCGGGGAGACCCAGTACTTC.

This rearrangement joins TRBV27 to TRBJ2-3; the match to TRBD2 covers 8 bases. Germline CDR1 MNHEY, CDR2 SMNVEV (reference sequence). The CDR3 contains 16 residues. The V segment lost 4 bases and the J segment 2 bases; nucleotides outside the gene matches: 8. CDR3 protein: CASSSKGLADTDTQYF. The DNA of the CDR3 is TGTGCCAGCAGTTCCAAAGGACTAGCCGACACAGATACGCAGTATTTT.

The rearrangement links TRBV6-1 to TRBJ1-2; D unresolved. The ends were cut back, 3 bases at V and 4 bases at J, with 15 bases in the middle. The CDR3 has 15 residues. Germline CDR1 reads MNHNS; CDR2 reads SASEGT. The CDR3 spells CASSEGRDVVYGYTF. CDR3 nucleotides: TGTGCCAGCAGTGAGGGAAGGGATGTCGTCTATGGCTACACCTTC.

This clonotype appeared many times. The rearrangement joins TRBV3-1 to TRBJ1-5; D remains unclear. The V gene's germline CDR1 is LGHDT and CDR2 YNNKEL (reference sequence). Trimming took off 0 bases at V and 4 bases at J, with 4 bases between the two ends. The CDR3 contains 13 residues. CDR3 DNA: TGTGCCAGCAGCCAAGAGGGGAATCAGCCCCAGCATTTT. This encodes CASSQEGNQPQHF.

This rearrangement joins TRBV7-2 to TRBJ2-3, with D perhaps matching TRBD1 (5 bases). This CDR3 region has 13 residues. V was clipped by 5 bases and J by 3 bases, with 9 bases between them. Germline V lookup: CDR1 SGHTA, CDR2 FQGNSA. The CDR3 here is CASSIRQTDTQYF. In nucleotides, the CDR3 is TGTGCCAGCAGCATCCGACAGACAGATACGCAGTATTTT.

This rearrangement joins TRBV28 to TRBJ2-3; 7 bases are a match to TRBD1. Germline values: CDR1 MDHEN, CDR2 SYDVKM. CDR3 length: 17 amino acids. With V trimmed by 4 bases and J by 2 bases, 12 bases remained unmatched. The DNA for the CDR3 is TGTGCCAGCAGTTCCGGGACAGAGGTTTCCCTCACAGATACGCAGTATTTT. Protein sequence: CASSSGTEVSLTDTQYF.

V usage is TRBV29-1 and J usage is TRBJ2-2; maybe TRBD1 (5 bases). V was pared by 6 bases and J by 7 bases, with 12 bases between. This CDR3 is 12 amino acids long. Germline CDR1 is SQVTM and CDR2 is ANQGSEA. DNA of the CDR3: TGCAGCGTGTCACAGGCGGTCGGGGAGCTGTTTTTT. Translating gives CSVSQAVGELFF.

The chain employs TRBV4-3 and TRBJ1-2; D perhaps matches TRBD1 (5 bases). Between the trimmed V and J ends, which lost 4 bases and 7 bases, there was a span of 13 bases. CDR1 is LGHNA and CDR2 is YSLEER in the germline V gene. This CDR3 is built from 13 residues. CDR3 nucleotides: TGCGCCAGCAGCCGTAGGGACTTCCCTGGCTACACCTTC. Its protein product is CASSRRDFPGYTF.

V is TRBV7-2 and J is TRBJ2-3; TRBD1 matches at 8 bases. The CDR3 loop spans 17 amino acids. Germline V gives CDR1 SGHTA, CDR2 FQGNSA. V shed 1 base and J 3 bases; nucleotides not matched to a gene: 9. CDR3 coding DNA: TGTGCCAGCAGCTTAGTCATGGGGCAGGGGGCTACAGATACGCAGTATTTT. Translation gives CASSLVMGQGATDTQYF.

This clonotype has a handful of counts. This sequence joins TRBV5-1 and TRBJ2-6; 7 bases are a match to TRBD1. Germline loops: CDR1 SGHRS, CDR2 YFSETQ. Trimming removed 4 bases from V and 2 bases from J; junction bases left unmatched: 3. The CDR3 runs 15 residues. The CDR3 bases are TGCGCCAGCAGCGCCACAGGGGCTGGGGCCAACGTCCTGACTTTC. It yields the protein CASSATGAGANVLTF.

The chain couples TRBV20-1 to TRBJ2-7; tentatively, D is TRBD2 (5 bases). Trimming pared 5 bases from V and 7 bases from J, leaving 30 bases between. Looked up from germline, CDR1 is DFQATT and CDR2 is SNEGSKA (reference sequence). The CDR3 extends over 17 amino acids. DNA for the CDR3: TGCAGTGCTCCGACCTGGAAACGGTCAGGAGGAGACAATGAGCAGTACTTC. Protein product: CSAPTWKRSGGDNEQYF.

The CDR3: CATSDSGRGTQETQYF. The DNA for the CDR3 is TGTGCCACCAGTGATTCGGGACGGGGGACCCAAGAGACCCAGTACTTC. The rearrangement joins TRBV24-1 to TRBJ2-5; possible D gene TRBD2, 6 bases. CDR1 and CDR2 (germline): KGHDR, SFDVKD. The germline V and J ends were trimmed by 2 bases and 1 base, with 13 bases remaining between them. The CDR3 spans 16 residues.

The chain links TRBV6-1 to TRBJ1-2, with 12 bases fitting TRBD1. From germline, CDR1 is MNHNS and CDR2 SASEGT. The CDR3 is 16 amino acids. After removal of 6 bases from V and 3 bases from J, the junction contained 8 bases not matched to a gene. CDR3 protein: CASRPGQGAKDYGYTF. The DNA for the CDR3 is TGTGCCAGCAGACCGGGACAGGGGGCGAAGGACTATGGCTACACCTTC.

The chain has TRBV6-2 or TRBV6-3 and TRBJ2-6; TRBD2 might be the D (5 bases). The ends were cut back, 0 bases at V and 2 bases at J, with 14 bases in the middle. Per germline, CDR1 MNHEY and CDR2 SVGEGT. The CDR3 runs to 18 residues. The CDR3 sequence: CASSYSRAGPAGANVLTF. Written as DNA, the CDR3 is TGTGCCAGCAGTTACTCGAGGGCTGGTCCTGCTGGGGCCAACGTCCTGACTTTC.

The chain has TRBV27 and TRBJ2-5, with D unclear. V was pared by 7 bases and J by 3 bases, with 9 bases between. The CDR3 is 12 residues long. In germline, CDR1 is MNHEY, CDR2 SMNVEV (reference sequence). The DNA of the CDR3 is TGTGCCAGCAAACTGGACGAAGAGACCCAGTACTTC. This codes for CASKLDEETQYF.

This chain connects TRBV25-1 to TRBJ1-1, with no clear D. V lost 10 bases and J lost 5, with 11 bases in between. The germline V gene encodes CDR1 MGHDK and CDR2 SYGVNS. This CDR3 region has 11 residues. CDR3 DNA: TGTGCCACCTTCGTTGGGACTGAAGCTTTCTTT. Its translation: CATFVGTEAFF.

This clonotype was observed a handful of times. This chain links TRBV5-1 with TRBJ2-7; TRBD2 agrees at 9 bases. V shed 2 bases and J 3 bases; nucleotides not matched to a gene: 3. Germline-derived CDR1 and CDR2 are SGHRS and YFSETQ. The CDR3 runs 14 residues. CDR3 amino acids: CASSFHSGSYEQYF. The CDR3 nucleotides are TGCGCCAGCAGCTTTCATAGCGGGAGCTACGAGCAGTACTTC.